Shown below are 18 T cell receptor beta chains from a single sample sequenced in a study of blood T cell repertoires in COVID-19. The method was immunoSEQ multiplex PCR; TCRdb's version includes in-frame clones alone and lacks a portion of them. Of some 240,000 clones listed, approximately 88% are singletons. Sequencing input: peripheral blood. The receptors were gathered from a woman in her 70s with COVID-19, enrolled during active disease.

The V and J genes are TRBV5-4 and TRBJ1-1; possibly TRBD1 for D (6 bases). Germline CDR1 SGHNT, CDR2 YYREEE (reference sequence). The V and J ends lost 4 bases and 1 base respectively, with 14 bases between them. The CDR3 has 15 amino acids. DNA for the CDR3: TGTGCCAGCAGCCTGGCTAACAGGGCGAACACTGAAGCTTTCTTT. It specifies CASSLANRANTEAFF.

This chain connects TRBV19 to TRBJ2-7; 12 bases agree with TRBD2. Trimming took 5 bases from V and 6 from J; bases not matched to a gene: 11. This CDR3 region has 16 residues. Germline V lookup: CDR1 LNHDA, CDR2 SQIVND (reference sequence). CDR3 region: CASSVLAGGFSSEQYF. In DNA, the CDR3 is TGTGCCAGTAGTGTTCTAGCGGGAGGGTTCTCATCCGAGCAGTACTTC.

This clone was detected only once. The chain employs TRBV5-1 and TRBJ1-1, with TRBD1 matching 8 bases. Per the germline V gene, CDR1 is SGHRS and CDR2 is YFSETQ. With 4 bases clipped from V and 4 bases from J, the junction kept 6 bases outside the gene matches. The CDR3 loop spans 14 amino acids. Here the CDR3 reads CASSLGQVTTEAFF. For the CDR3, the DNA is TGCGCCAGCAGCCTGGGACAGGTGACCACTGAAGCTTTCTTT. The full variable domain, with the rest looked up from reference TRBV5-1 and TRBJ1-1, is KAGVTQTPRYLIKTRGQQVTLSCSPISGHRSVSWYQQTPGQGLQFLFEYFSETQRNKGNFPGRFSGRQFSNSRSEMNVSTLELGDSALYLCASSLGQVTTEAFFGQGTRLTVV.

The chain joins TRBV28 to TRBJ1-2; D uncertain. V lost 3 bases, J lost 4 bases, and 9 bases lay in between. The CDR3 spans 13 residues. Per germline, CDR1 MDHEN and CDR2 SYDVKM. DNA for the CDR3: TGTGCCAGCAGTTTGACAAGGCCCTATGGCTACACCTTC. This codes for CASSLTRPYGYTF.

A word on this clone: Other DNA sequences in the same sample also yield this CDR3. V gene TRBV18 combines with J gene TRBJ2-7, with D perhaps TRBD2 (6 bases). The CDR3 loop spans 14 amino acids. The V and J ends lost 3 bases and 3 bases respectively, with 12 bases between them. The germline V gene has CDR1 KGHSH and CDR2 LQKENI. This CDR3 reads CASSPGLALYEQYF. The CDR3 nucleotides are TGTGCCAGCTCACCTGGGCTAGCGCTCTACGAGCAGTACTTC.

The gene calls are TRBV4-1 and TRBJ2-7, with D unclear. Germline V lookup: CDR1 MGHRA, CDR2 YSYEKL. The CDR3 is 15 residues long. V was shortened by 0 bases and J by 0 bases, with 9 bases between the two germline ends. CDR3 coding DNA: TGCGCCAGCAGCCAAGAAACGGTTAGCTCCTACGAGCAGTACTTC. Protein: CASSQETVSSYEQYF.

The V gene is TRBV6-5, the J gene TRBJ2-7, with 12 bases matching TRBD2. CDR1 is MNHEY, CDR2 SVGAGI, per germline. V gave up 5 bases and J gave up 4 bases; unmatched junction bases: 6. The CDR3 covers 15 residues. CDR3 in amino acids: CASSKLAGGQYEQYF. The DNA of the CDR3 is TGTGCCAGCAGTAAACTAGCGGGAGGACAATACGAGCAGTACTTC.

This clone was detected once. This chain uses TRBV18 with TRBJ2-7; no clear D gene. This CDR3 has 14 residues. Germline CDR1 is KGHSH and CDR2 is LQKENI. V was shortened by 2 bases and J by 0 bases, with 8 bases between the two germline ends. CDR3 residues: CASSPALTSYEQYF. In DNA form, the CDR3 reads TGTGCCAGCTCACCAGCACTCACCTCCTACGAGCAGTACTTC. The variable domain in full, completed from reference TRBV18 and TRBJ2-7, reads NAGVMQNPRHLVRRRGQEARLRCSPMKGHSHVYWYRQLPEEGLKFMVYLQKENIIDESGMPKERFSAEFPKEGPSILRIQQVVRGDSAAYFCASSPALTSYEQYFGPGTRLTVT.

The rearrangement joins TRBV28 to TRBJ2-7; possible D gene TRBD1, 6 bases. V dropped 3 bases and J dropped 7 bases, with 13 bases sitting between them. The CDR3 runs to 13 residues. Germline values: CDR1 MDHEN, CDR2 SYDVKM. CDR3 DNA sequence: TGTGCCAGCAGTTTGGACCTAGGGGGAGAGCAGTACTTC. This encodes CASSLDLGGEQYF.

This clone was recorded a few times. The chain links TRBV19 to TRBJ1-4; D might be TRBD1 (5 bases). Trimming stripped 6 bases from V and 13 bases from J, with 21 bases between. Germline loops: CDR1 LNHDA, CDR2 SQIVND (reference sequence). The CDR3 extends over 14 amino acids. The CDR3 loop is CASSVARVGSGLFF. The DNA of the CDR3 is TGTGCCAGTAGCGTCGCCAGGGTCGGCTCAGGACTGTTTTTT.

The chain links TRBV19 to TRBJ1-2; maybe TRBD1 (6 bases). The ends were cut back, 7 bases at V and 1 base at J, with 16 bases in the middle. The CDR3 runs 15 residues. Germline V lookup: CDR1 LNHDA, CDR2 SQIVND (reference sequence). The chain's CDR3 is CASKTDSFLNYGYTF. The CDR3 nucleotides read TGTGCCAGTAAAACGGACAGTTTCCTTAACTATGGCTACACCTTC.

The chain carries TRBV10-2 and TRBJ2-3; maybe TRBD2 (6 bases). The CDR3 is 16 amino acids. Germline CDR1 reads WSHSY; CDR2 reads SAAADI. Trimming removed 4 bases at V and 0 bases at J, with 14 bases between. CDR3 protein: CASSASATISTDTQYF. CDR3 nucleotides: TGCGCCAGCAGTGCTAGCGCCACAATAAGCACAGATACGCAGTATTTT.

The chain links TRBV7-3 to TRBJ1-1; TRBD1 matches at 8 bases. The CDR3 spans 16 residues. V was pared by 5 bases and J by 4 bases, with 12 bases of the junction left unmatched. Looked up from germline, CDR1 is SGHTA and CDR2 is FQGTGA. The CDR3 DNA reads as TGTGCCAGCAGCCCGTCGACAGGGGAGAAAAGCACTGAAGCTTTCTTT. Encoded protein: CASSPSTGEKSTEAFF.

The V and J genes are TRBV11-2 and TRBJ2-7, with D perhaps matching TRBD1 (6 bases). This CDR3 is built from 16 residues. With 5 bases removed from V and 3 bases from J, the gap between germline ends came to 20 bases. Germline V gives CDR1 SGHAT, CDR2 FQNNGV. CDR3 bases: TGTGCCAGCAGCGCACAGGGAAGTTTCGGCCACTACGAGCAGTACTTC. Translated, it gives CASSAQGSFGHYEQYF.

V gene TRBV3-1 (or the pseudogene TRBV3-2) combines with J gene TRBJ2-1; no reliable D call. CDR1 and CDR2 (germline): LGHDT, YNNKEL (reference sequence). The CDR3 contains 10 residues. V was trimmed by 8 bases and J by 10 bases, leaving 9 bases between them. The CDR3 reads CASGGLEQFF. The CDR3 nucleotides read TGTGCCAGCGGTGGCTTGGAGCAGTTCTTC.

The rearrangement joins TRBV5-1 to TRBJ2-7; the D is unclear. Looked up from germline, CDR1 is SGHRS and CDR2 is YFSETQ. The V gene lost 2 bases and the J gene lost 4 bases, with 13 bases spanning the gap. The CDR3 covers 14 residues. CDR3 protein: CASSLSGYRYEQYF. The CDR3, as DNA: TGCGCCAGCAGCTTATCCGGGTATAGGTACGAGCAGTACTTC.

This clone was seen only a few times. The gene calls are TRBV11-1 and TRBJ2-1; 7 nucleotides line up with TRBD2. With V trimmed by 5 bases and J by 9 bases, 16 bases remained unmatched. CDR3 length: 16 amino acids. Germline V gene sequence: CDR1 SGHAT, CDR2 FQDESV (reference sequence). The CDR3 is CASSRTRSHPSGEQFF. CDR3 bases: TGTGCCAGCAGCCGGACTAGATCCCACCCTAGTGGTGAGCAGTTCTTC. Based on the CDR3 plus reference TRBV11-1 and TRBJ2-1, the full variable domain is EAEVAQSPRYKITEKSQAVAFWCDPISGHATLYWYRQILGQGPELLVQFQDESVVDDSQLPKDRFSAERLKGVDSTLKIQPAELGDSAMYLCASSRTRSHPSGEQFFGPGTRLTVL.

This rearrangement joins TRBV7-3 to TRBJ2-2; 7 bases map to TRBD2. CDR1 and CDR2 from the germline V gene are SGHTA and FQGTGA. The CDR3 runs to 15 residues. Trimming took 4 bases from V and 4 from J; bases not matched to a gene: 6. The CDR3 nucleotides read TGTGCCAGCAGCTCTCCGGGACTATTCACCGGGGAGCTGTTTTTT. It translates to CASSSPGLFTGELFF.